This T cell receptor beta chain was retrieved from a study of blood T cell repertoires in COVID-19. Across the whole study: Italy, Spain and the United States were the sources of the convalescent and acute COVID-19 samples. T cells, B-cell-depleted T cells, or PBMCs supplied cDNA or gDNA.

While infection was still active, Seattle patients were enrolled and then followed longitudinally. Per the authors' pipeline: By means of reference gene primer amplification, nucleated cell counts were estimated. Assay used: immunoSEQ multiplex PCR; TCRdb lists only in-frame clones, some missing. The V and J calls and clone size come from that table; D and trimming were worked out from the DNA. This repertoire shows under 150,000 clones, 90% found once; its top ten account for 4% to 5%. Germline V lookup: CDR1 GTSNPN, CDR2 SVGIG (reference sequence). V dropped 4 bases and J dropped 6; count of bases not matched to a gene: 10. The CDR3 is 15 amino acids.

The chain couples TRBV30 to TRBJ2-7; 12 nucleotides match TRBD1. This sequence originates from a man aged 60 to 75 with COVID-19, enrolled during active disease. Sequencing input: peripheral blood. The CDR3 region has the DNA TGTGCCTGGACGCCCCCGGGACAGGGGGCCCCCGAGCAGTACTTC. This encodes CAWTPPGQGAPEQYF. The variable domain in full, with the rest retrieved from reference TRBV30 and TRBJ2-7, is SQTIHQWPATLVQPVGSPLSLECTVEGTSNPNLYWYRQAAGRGLQLLFYSVGIGQISSEVPQNLSASRPQDRQFILSSKKLLLSDSGFYLCAWTPPGQGAPEQYFGPGTRLTVT.